The 16 T cell receptor beta chains presented below share a single source sample, sequenced in a study of regulatory T cells in long-lasting Graves disease. Indicated time point: newly diagnosed GD, antithyroid drugs for less than 3 months. Construction of the TCR library relied on RNA isolated from PBMCs. Investigators prepared the TCR beta libraries by applying iRepertoire HTBI primers and Arm-PCR of CDR3 regions. Via MiXCR, TCRdb re-called the multiplex PCR reads, giving one row per CDR3 protein. The data contain 600,000 to 650,000 distinct CDR3 sequences, 15% to 20% of them singletons. These sequences were also reported in another study, on T cells in Graves' hyperthyroidism and ophthalmopathy.

Material: peripheral blood mononuclear cells (PBMCs), obtained at new diagnosis, from a patient treated with antithyroid drugs. The source is a woman aged 25 to 39 with Graves disease.

This clonotype was picked up many times. The chain combines TRBV3-1 with TRBJ1-1; D not resolved. The CDR3 covers 14 residues. Germline CDR1 is LGHDT and CDR2 is YNNKEL (reference sequence). V shed 4 bases and J shed 1 base, with 10 bases lying between them. The CDR3 sequence: CASSPQTGNTEAFF. The CDR3 DNA reads TGTGCCAGCAGCCCGCAGACCGGGAACACTGAAGCTTTCTTT.

The chain links TRBV27 to TRBJ2-7; the match to TRBD1 covers 8 bases. This CDR3 has 14 residues. CDR1 is MNHEY and CDR2 is SMNVEV in the germline V gene (reference sequence). The junction had 6 bases not matched to a gene; V was cut back by 6 bases and J by 2 bases. The CDR3: CASRIGTGTYEQYF. The CDR3 DNA follows: TGTGCCAGCAGGATCGGGACAGGAACCTACGAGCAGTACTTC.

This clonotype was picked up many times. The V gene is TRBV3-1, the J gene TRBJ1-1, with TRBD1 as a possible D gene (5 bases). The CDR3 runs 15 residues. The germline V gene has CDR1 LGHDT and CDR2 YNNKEL (reference sequence). V was trimmed by 1 base and J by 3 bases, leaving 12 bases between them. The CDR3 DNA reads as TGTGCCAGCAGCCAAGGGGTGGGGCTGTACACTGAAGCTTTCTTT. It encodes CASSQGVGLYTEAFF.

This clonotype appeared a few times. V usage is TRBV11-2 and J usage is TRBJ2-3; 7 bases are shared with TRBD2. The CDR3 length is 17 residues. Germline V gene lookup returns CDR1 SGHAT and CDR2 FQNNGV. J lost 3 bases, V lost 5 bases, and 14 bases had no gene match. CDR3 nucleotides: TGTGCCAGCAGCAAAACAATAATGGGAGGGTCGACAGATACGCAGTATTTT. The encoded protein is CASSKTIMGGSTDTQYF.

The sample holds a few counts of this clonotype. The chain is built from TRBV5-1 and TRBJ2-4; D gene uncertain. This CDR3 spans 15 amino acids. The V gene lost 7 bases and the J gene lost 1 base, with 15 bases spanning the gap. The germline V gene encodes CDR1 SGHRS and CDR2 YFSETQ. CDR3 protein: CASSQVGQAKNIQYF. CDR3 in DNA: TGCGCCAGCTCTCAGGTAGGGCAGGCCAAAAACATTCAGTACTTC.

This clonotype was observed many times. The genes are TRBV12-3 or TRBV12-4 and TRBJ2-3, with 7 nucleotides matching TRBD1. V was clipped by 7 bases and J by 2 bases; unmatched bases: 6. CDR3 size: 14 residues. CDR3 sequence (DNA): TGTGCCAGCACCCAACAGGGGCTCACAGATACGCAGTATTTT. It specifies CASTQQGLTDTQYF.

Only a few counts were recorded for this clonotype. One junction end does not reproduce the germline sequence, and a read error may be involved. The chain carries TRBV19 and TRBJ2-1; 7 nucleotides match TRBD2. Germline V gene data show CDR1 as LNHDA and CDR2 as SQIVND (reference sequence). This CDR3 spans 15 amino acids. Written as DNA, the CDR3 is TGTGCCAGTAGTATAAGGGAGGGGTCCTGCAATGAGCAGTTCTTC. This gives the protein CASSIREGSCNEQFF.

This clonotype was observed a handful of times. One base away lies a much larger clone, so this may be a sequencing read error. The CDR3 sequence: CASSQFNEQFF. The CDR3 coding sequence is TGTGCCAGCAGCCAATTCAATGAGCAGTTCTTC. This chain uses TRBV7-8 with TRBJ2-1; D not certain. The V gene lost 5 bases and the J gene lost 6 bases, with 5 bases spanning the gap. The CDR3 spans 11 residues. Germline V CDR1 and CDR2: SGHVS, FQNEAQ.

V is TRBV10-3 and J is TRBJ1-6; D may be TRBD1 (6 bases). The CDR3 covers 15 residues. The germline V gene has CDR1 ENHRY and CDR2 SYGVKD. V lost 6 bases, J lost 7 bases, and 16 bases lay in between. CDR3 protein: CAIREETGMNSPLHF. For the CDR3, the DNA is TGTGCCATCAGGGAGGAGACAGGCATGAATTCACCCCTCCACTTT.

This clonotype was seen ten or more times. CDR3 bases: TGTGCCAGCAGCCTAGGACAGGGAAACATTCAGTACTTC. This encodes CASSLGQGNIQYF. The chain uses TRBV7-6 and TRBJ2-4; 8 nucleotides line up with TRBD1. The germline V gene has CDR1 SGHVS and CDR2 FNYEAQ. With 5 bases clipped from V and 6 bases from J, the junction kept 3 bases outside the gene matches. This CDR3 region has 13 residues.

This clonotype was counted ten times or more. The chain recombines TRBV20-1 with TRBJ1-2; D unclear. The CDR3 is 11 amino acids. Looked up from germline, CDR1 is DFQATT and CDR2 is SNEGSKA (reference sequence). Trimming removed 4 bases from V and 8 bases from J, with 11 bases in between. For the CDR3, the DNA is TGCAGTGCTACATTATTTGAGGGCTACACCTTC. Protein sequence: CSATLFEGYTF.

About this clonotype: A much larger clonotype is one base distant, so this may be a read error. The CDR3 loop is CAGSLSPGTRDTQYF. The CDR3 bases are TGTGCCGGCAGCTTAAGTCCAGGAACCCGAGATACGCAGTATTTT. This sequence joins TRBV7-3 and TRBJ2-3; unclear D gene. CDR1 is SGHTA and CDR2 is FQGTGA in the germline V gene. The CDR3 is 15 residues long.

The V call is TRBV30, the J call TRBJ2-1, with TRBD1 matching 9 bases. The length of the CDR3 is 14 residues. CDR1 and CDR2 (germline): GTSNPN, SVGIG (reference sequence). V gave up 4 bases and J gave up 9 bases; unmatched junction bases: 10. CDR3 nucleotide sequence: TGTGCCTGGAACTGGGGACAGGGTAGCCCTGAGCAGTTCTTC. Amino acid sequence: CAWNWGQGSPEQFF.

This clonotype was detected ten times or more. The chain couples TRBV7-9 to TRBJ2-1, with 13 bases fitting TRBD2. V trimming: 5 bases; J trimming: 6 bases; junction bases outside the gene matches: 4. CDR3 length: 15 amino acids. Germline V gives CDR1 SEHNR, CDR2 FQNEAQ (reference sequence). The CDR3 nucleotides are TGTGCCAGCAGCCCGAGACTAGCGGGAGGCAATGAGCAGTTCTTC. It is translated as CASSPRLAGGNEQFF.

J is TRBJ2-5 and V is TRBV28, with 8 positions matching TRBD1. The junction had 5 bases not matched to a gene; V was cut back by 3 bases and J by 2 bases. Per the germline V gene, CDR1 is MDHEN and CDR2 is SYDVKM. CDR3 length: 15 amino acids. The CDR3 sequence: CASSFSRQGQETQYF. CDR3 nucleotide sequence: TGTGCCAGCAGTTTCAGTCGACAGGGGCAAGAGACCCAGTACTTC.

This clonotype was recorded many times. The gene calls are TRBV18 and TRBJ2-1; 13 bases are shared with TRBD2. J lost 7 bases, V lost 3 bases, and 6 bases had no gene match. This CDR3 region has 16 residues. Germline V gives CDR1 KGHSH, CDR2 LQKENI. The DNA of the CDR3 is TGTGCCAGCTCACCTCCCGGACTAGCGGGAGCTAATGAGCAGTTCTTC. Its protein product is CASSPPGLAGANEQFF.